This is a list of T cell receptor beta chains from one sample in a study of OX40 agonist ivuxolimab in advanced cancers. Sequenced by immunoSEQ multiplex PCR; TCRdb stores in-frame clones only, minus some. The repertoire has fewer than 90,000 clones, just over 85% of them found once; the top ten carry about 2.1%. Here the sequenced sample was CD4+ or CD8+ T cells sorted from blood, taken in a trial of the OX40 agonist ivuxolimab. The receptors originated from an adult with an advanced solid tumor such as melanoma, head and neck, liver or kidney cancer. Both conserved end residues are part of each CDR3. D genes are given only for firm matches. Expanded clones get a size class; other rows say once, few or many, or leave the size out.

clone_size d_call j_call v_call cdr3_nt cdr3_aa
NA NA TRBJ2-2 TRBV7-8 TGTGCCAGCAGCTCCAGGGGTGAGGAGCTGTTTTTT CASSSRGEELFF
NA NA TRBJ2-1 TRBV19 TGTGCCAGTAGTATACTAGGCAGCCAAGCCTACAATGAGCAGTTCTTC CASSILGSQAYNEQFF
NA NA TRBJ1-2 TRBV5-4 TGTGCCAGCAGCTTGGGGACGGCTTCGGGGGGCTACACCTTC CASSLGTASGGYTF
few NA TRBJ1-6 TRBV2 TGTGCCAGCAGTCCCTCAGACCTGAAGAGTAATTCACCCCTCCACTTT CASSPSDLKSNSPLHF
NA NA TRBJ2-3 TRBV28 TGTGCCAGCAGTCCGCCGGCCGGGGGAGATACGCAGTATTTT CASSPPAGGDTQYF
NA NA TRBJ2-5 TRBV7-6 TGTGCCAGCAGCCCTACCCCGGGTCAAGAGACCCAGTACTTC CASSPTPGQETQYF
NA NA TRBJ2-1 TRBV2 TGTGCCAGCAGTGAGTTCCGCAATGAGCAGTTCTTC CASSEFRNEQFF
NA TRBD1 TRBJ2-2 TRBV18 TGTGCCAGCTCACCATCGACAGGGTTGGCCGGGGAGCTGTTTTTT CASSPSTGLAGELFF
once NA TRBJ1-1 TRBV5-3 TGTGCCAGAAGCCATAATAATCCGGGACACCGGGGCGTGGTGAACACTGAAGCTTTCTTT CARSHNNPGHRGVVNTEAFF
NA TRBD1 TRBJ1-6 TRBV5-1 TGCGCCAGCAGCTTGGCCGGGCAGGGGGGGGAGGATTCACCCCTCCACTTT CASSLAGQGGEDSPLHF
NA TRBD2 TRBJ2-1 TRBV19 TGTGCCAGTAGCTCCGGGACTAGCGGGACGTTCTTC CASSSGTSGTFF
NA TRBD1 TRBJ2-3 TRBV14 TGTGCCAGCAGCCAAGGGACAGGGGCCTACACAGATACGCAGTATTTT CASSQGTGAYTDTQYF
NA NA TRBJ1-1 TRBV5-1 TGCGCCAGCAGCCTATCGGGGTTGAACACTGAAGCTTTCTTT CASSLSGLNTEAFF
NA NA TRBJ2-3 TRBV5-5 TGTGCCAGCAGCTCGGGGTGGGGCGATATTACAGATACGCAGTATTTT CASSSGWGDITDTQYF
medium-sized NA TRBJ2-3 TRBV5-4 TGTGCCAGCAGCACGTCGGACAGTAGAGATACGCAGTATTTT CASSTSDSRDTQYF
NA TRBD1 TRBJ2-1 TRBV6-5 TGTGCCAGCAGTGGTTACAGGGGTGACAATGAGCAGTTCTTC CASSGYRGDNEQFF
NA TRBD2 TRBJ2-7 TRBV6-5 TGTGCCAGCAGTCTTACTAGCGGGAGCTCCTCCGAGCAGTACTTC CASSLTSGSSSEQYF
NA TRBD1 TRBJ2-1 TRBV5-4 TGTGCCAGCAGCTTGGACAGGGGGGCCTACAATGAGCAGTTCTTC CASSLDRGAYNEQFF
NA NA TRBJ2-2 TRBV7-2 TGTGCCAGCAGAACGGGGAGAAACACCGGGGAGCTGTTTTTT CASRTGRNTGELFF
few NA TRBJ2-1 TRBV14 TGTGCCAGCAGCCCTTACCGGGACCCCCGAAGGAACAATGAGCAGTTCTTC CASSPYRDPRRNNEQFF
NA NA TRBJ2-3 TRBV28 TGTGCCAGCAGTTCCAACTTTGGGACCAACACAGATACGCAGTATTTT CASSSNFGTNTDTQYF
NA NA TRBJ2-3 TRBV27 TGTGCCAGCAGCTTAGACAGGTTTTCAGATACGCAGTATTTT CASSLDRFSDTQYF
NA NA TRBJ1-1 TRBV5-1 TGCGCCAGCAGCTTGGCCGGGCTGAGGCAAGGTAACACTGAAGCTTTCTTT CASSLAGLRQGNTEAFF
once TRBD1 TRBJ1-5 TRBV4-3 TGCGCCAGCAGCCGGACAGGGGACGGCAATCAGCCCCAGCATTTT CASSRTGDGNQPQHF
NA NA TRBJ1-1 TRBV28 TGTGCCAGCAGCCAATTACAGGGTACCACTGAAGCTTTCTTT CASSQLQGTTEAFF
NA TRBD1 TRBJ2-1 TRBV6-6 TGTGCCAGCATCGGGACAGGGGTACACAATGAGCAGTTCTTC CASIGTGVHNEQFF
NA TRBD1 TRBJ1-2 TRBV5-8 TGTGCCAGCAGCTTGGACCCAGGGGGAAGAGGCTACACCTTC CASSLDPGGRGYTF
NA TRBD1 TRBJ2-7 TRBV18 TGTGCCAGCTCACCACCCGGACAGGGGGGCCGCGAGCAGTACTTC CASSPPGQGGREQYF
NA NA TRBJ1-1 TRBV28 TGTGCCAGCAGTCAGCCACGGGGGTCGAACACTGAAGCTTTCTTT CASSQPRGSNTEAFF
NA NA TRBJ2-2 TRBV5-1 TGCGCCAGCAGCAGGGACACCGTTAACACCGGGGAGCTGTTTTTT CASSRDTVNTGELFF
NA NA TRBJ2-3 TRBV28 TGTGCCAGCAGTTTACTTTCGATGGATACAGGTACGCAGTATTTT CASSLLSMDTGTQYF
NA NA TRBJ1-5 TRBV7-8 TGTGCCAGCAGCACTATGTTTGGGATTGATCAGCCCCAGCATTTT CASSTMFGIDQPQHF
few NA TRBJ1-2 TRBV5-4 TGTGCCAGCAGCTGGGCCGGCGGTTATGGCTACACCTTC CASSWAGGYGYTF
once NA TRBJ1-2 TRBV6-5 TGTGCCAGCAGTGATAGAAAGACCTATGGCTACACCTTC CASSDRKTYGYTF
NA NA TRBJ2-3 TRBV28 TGTGCCAGCAGAGGGGGGCCCTTTAGCACAGATACGCAGTATTTT CASRGGPFSTDTQYF
NA TRBD2 TRBJ2-1 TRBV5-1 TGCGCCAGCTTATCTAGCGGGGGGGCCTCTAAGCAGTTCTTC CASLSSGGASKQFF
NA NA TRBJ2-7 TRBV15 TGTGCCACCAGCACCGGGACTCTCTCCTACGAGCAGTACTTC CATSTGTLSYEQYF
NA NA TRBJ1-2 TRBV5-1 TGCGCCAGCAGCTTGGGGGACGGGGGCTATGGCTACACCTTC CASSLGDGGYGYTF
NA NA TRBJ1-5 TRBV6-5 TGTGCCAGCAGTTACGCACGCAATCAGCCCCAGCATTTT CASSYARNQPQHF
NA NA TRBJ2-3 TRBV5-4 TGTGCCACGTCGCGGGGGCCCACAGATACGCAGTATTTT CATSRGPTDTQYF
NA TRBD2 TRBJ2-1 TRBV5-1 TGCGCCAGCAGCTTGGCCATAGGAACTAGCGGGGAGCAGTTCTTC CASSLAIGTSGEQFF
NA TRBD1 TRBJ2-7 TRBV19 TGTGCCAGTAGTAACGCCGGGACAGGGAACTACGAGCAGTACTTC CASSNAGTGNYEQYF
NA NA TRBJ1-5 TRBV7-9 TGTGCCAGCAGCTCCGGCCCATTTCAGCCCCAGCATTTT CASSSGPFQPQHF
NA NA TRBJ1-1 TRBV29-1 TGCAGCGTTGAGGCCGGGAGGGAAGTGTTCACTGAAGCTTTCTTT CSVEAGREVFTEAFF
NA NA TRBJ2-1 TRBV7-6 TGTGCCAGCAGCGACCCCGCCGGGAACAATGAGCAGTTCTTC CASSDPAGNNEQFF
NA NA TRBJ2-5 TRBV28 TGTGCCAGCAGAAGACAAGAGACCCAGTACTTC CASRRQETQYF
NA NA TRBJ2-3 TRBV5-1 TGCGCCAGCAGCTTGATTGGTCGGGTTGGTGCAGATACGCAGTATTTT CASSLIGRVGADTQYF
NA TRBD1 TRBJ2-5 TRBV11-3 TGTGCCAGCAGCTCCTCAGGGGGACAGGCCCAGTACTTC CASSSSGGQAQYF
NA NA TRBJ2-3 TRBV7-3 TGTGCCAGCAGCTTAAGGTCCGATACGCAGTATTTT CASSLRSDTQYF
NA TRBD1 TRBJ1-1 TRBV7-6 TGTGCCAGCAGCTTGGGACAGGCGAACACTGAAGCTTTCTTT CASSLGQANTEAFF
NA NA TRBJ2-1 TRBV5-4 TGTGCCAGCAGCTTTGTCTTCGCCAATGAGCAGTTCTTC CASSFVFANEQFF
NA TRBD1 TRBJ1-2 TRBV10-3 TGTGCCATCAGTGAGCCCGGACAGGATCCCTATGGCTACACCTTC CAISEPGQDPYGYTF
NA TRBD1 TRBJ1-5 TRBV2 TGTGCCAGCAGTGTAGAGGGACAGGGGGGTCAGCCCCAGCATTTT CASSVEGQGGQPQHF
NA NA TRBJ2-3 TRBV18 TGTGCCAGCTCACCTAAGGCTCAGCGGGATACGCAGTATTTT CASSPKAQRDTQYF
NA NA TRBJ2-7 TRBV7-2 TGTGCCAGCAGCTTAAGGCCGATATTGGGACCGAGAGGGGAGCAGTACTTC CASSLRPILGPRGEQYF
NA NA TRBJ2-7 TRBV5-1 TGCGCCAGCAGCTTGGTTCCCAGGGGCGACGAGCAGTACTTC CASSLVPRGDEQYF
NA NA TRBJ1-6 TRBV7-9 TGTGCCAGCAGCTTAGATTCGTCATCACCCCTCCACTTT CASSLDSSSPLHF
few NA TRBJ1-2 TRBV11-2 TGTGCCAGCAGCCGCGTGGGGGGTTATGGCTACACCTTC CASSRVGGYGYTF
NA TRBD1 TRBJ2-5 TRBV5-1 TGCGCCAGCAGCAGGGACAGGGTCGAAGAGACCCAGTACTTC CASSRDRVEETQYF